A single sample is the source of the 8 T cell receptor beta chains below, sequenced in a study of blood T cell repertoires in COVID-19. The protocol was immunoSEQ multiplex PCR, while the TCRdb copy is restricted to in-frame clones and leaves out a portion. Counted here are some 50,000 clones, 65% to 90% occurring once; the ten biggest clones make up approximately 7.6%. The sequencing input was peripheral blood. These receptors were collected from a human donor in a cohort sampled during active COVID-19.

The chain links TRBV5-1 to TRBJ2-2; a possible D gene is TRBD2 (6 bases). Trimming removed 0 bases from V and 4 bases from J, with 13 bases in between. CDR3 length: 16 residues. CDR1 is SGHRS and CDR2 is YFSETQ in the germline V gene. CDR3: CASSLGHGGVTGELFF. Here the CDR3 DNA reads TGCGCCAGCAGCTTGGGGCACGGCGGGGTCACCGGGGAGCTGTTTTTT.

The V call is TRBV2, the J call TRBJ2-7; the match to TRBD1 covers 9 bases. This CDR3 contains 16 residues. Germline V gene data show CDR1 as SNHLY and CDR2 as FYNNEI. The ends lost 6 bases at V and 2 bases at J; junction bases unmatched: 11. The CDR3 coding sequence is TGTGCCAGCAGCCTCAAGGGGGGGACAGGGACCTACGAGCAGTACTTC. Protein product: CASSLKGGTGTYEQYF.

This clone was counted a few times. The V and J genes are TRBV25-1 and TRBJ1-2, with D perhaps TRBD1 (6 bases). Germline loops: CDR1 MGHDK, CDR2 SYGVNS. The V end was cut by 2 bases, the J end by 8 bases, with 12 bases between. The CDR3 totals 13 residues. The CDR3 spells CASSEGRGLGYTF. CDR3 sequence (DNA): TGTGCCAGCAGTGAAGGCAGGGGTCTAGGCTACACCTTC.

J is TRBJ2-4 and V is TRBV7-2; D perhaps matches TRBD2 (5 bases). The V and J ends lost 5 bases and 6 bases respectively, with 17 bases between them. CDR3 length: 15 residues. CDR1 and CDR2 (germline): SGHTA, FQGNSA. The DNA for the CDR3 is TGTGCCAGCAGCCCAAACTCCTACGGAGGAAACATTCAGTACTTC. Its protein is CASSPNSYGGNIQYF.

The chain recombines TRBV4-2 with TRBJ2-7; a possible D gene is TRBD2 (5 bases). Germline loops: CDR1 LGHNA, CDR2 YNFKEQ. V lost 2 bases, J lost 7 bases, and 15 bases lay in between. The CDR3 totals 14 residues. This CDR3 reads CASSQWVGVREQYF. The DNA of the CDR3 is TGTGCCAGCAGCCAATGGGTGGGAGTGAGAGAGCAGTACTTC.

This clone appeared once. This chain links TRBV5-1 with TRBJ1-3; TRBD1 is a possible D gene (6 bases). From germline, CDR1 is SGHRS and CDR2 YFSETQ. This CDR3 is built from 12 residues. Trimming cost V 7 bases and J 3 bases, with 8 bases left between them. CDR3 coding DNA: TGCGCCAGCTCGACAGGTGGAAACACCATATATTTT. Encoded protein: CASSTGGNTIYF. Together with reference TRBV5-1 and TRBJ1-3, the CDR3 gives the full variable domain: KAGVTQTPRYLIKTRGQQVTLSCSPISGHRSVSWYQQTPGQGLQFLFEYFSETQRNKGNFPGRFSGRQFSNSRSEMNVSTLELGDSALYLCASSTGGNTIYFGEGSWLTVV.

V and J are TRBV6-5 and TRBJ2-7; 9 bases align to TRBD1. This CDR3 contains 13 residues. J was trimmed by 3 bases and V by 5 bases; bases with no gene match: 2. Germline CDR1 MNHEY, CDR2 SVGAGI. The CDR3 nucleotides are TGTGCCAGCAGTCGGGACAGGGTCTACGAGCAGTACTTC. It translates to CASSRDRVYEQYF.

This clone was recorded a few times. This sequence joins TRBV3-1 (or the pseudogene TRBV3-2) and TRBJ1-1, with 10 nucleotides matching TRBD1. The CDR3 has 15 amino acids. V lost 4 bases to trimming and J lost 3 bases; unmatched junction nucleotides: 5. Per the germline V gene, CDR1 is LGHDT and CDR2 is YNNKEL (reference sequence). CDR3 DNA: TGTGCCAGCAGCCCCAGACAGGGGGCGGACACTGAAGCTTTCTTT. Amino acid sequence: CASSPRQGADTEAFF.